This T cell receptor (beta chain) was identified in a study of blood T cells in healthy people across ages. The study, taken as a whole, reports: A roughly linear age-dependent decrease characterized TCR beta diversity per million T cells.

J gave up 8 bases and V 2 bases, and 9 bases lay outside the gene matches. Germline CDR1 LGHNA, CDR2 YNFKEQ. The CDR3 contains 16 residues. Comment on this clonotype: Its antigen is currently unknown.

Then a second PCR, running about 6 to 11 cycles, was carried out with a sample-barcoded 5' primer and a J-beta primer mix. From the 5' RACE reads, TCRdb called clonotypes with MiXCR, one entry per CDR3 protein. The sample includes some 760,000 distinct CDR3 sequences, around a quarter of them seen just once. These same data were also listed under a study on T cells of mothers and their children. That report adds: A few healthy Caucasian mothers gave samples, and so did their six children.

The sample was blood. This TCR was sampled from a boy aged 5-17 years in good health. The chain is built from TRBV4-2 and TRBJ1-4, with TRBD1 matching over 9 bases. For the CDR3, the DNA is TGTGCCAGCAGCCAAACCGATCGGACAGGGGAAGAAAAACTGTTTTTT. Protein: CASSQTDRTGEEKLFF.